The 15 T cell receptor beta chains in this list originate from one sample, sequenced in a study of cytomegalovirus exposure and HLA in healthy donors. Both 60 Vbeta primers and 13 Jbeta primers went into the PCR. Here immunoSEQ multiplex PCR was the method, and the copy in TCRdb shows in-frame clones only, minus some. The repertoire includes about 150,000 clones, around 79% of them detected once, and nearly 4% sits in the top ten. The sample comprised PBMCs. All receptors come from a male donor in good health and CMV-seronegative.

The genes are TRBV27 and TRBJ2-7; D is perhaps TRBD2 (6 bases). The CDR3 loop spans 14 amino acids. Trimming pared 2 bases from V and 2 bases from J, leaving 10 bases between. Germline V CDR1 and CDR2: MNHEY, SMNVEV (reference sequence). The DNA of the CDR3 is TGTGCCAGCAGTTTAGGAGGGGCCCCCTACGAGCAGTACTTC. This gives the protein CASSLGGAPYEQYF.

This chain's CDR3 is CASSPGGGGRNTEAFF. DNA for the CDR3: TGTGCCAGCAGCCCAGGGGGTGGGGGGCGGAACACTGAAGCTTTCTTT. The J gene is TRBJ1-1, the V gene TRBV28; 7 positions match TRBD1. Germline V gives CDR1 MDHEN, CDR2 SYDVKM. The CDR3 has 16 residues. Losses at the gene ends were 6 bases for V and 1 base for J; bases not matched to a gene: 11.

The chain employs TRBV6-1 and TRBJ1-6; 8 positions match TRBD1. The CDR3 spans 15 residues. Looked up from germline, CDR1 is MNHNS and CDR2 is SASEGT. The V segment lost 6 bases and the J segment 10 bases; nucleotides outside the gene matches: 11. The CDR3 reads CASRDRQGSVSPLHF. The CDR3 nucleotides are TGTGCCAGCAGAGATAGACAGGGGAGTGTATCACCCCTCCACTTT.

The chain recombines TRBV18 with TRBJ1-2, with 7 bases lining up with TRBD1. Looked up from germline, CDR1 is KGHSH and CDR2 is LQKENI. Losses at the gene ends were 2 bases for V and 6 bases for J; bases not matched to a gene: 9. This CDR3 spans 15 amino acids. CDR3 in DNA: TGTGCCAGCTCACCAGGTGAAGGGGGCTATGATGGCTACACCTTC. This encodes CASSPGEGGYDGYTF.

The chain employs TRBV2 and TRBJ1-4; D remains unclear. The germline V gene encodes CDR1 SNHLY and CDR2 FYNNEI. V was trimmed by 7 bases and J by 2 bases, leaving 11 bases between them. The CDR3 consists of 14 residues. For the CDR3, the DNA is TGTGCCAGCACCCCTCTAGGCACTAATGAAAAACTGTTTTTT. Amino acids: CASTPLGTNEKLFF. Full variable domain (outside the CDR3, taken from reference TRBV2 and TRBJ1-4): EPEVTQTPSHQVTQMGQEVILRCVPISNHLYFYWYRQILGQKVEFLVSFYNNEISEKSEIFDDQFSVERPDGSNFTLKIRSTKLEDSAMYFCASTPLGTNEKLFFGSGTQLSVL.

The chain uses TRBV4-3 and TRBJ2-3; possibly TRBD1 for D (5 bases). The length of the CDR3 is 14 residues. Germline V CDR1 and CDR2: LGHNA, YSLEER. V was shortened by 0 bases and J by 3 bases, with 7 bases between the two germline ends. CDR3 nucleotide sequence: TGCGCCAGCAGCCAAGAGAGACAGACAGATACGCAGTATTTT. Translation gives CASSQERQTDTQYF.

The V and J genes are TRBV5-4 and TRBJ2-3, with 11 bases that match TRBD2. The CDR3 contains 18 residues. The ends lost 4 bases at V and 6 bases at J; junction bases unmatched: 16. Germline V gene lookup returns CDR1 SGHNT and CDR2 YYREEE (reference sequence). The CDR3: CASSHLFTSGSVDDTQYF. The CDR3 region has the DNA TGTGCCAGCAGCCATCTATTTACTAGCGGGAGTGTTGATGATACGCAGTATTTT.

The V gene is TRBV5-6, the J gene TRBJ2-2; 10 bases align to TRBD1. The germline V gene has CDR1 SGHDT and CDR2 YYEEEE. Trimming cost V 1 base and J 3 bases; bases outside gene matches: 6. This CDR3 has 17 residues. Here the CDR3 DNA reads TGTGCCAGCAGCTTGCCTCTCGGGACAGGGGACACCGGGGAGCTGTTTTTT. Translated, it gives CASSLPLGTGDTGELFF.

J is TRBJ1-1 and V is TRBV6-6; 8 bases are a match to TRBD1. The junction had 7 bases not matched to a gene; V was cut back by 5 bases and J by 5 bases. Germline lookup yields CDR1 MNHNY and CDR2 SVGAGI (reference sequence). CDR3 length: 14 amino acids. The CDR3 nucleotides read TGTGCCAGCAGTACGAATACAGGGGGGACTGAAGCTTTCTTT. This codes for CASSTNTGGTEAFF.

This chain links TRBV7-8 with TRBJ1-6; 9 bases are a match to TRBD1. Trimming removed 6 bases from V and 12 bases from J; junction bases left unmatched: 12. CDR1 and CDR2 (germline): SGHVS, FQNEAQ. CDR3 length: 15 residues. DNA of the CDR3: TGTGCCAGCAGTCCCGGGGGGACAGGGCTTATACCCCTCCACTTT. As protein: CASSPGGTGLIPLHF. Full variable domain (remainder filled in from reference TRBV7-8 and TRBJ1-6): GAGVSQSPRYKVAKRGQDVALRCDPISGHVSLFWYQQALGQGPEFLTYFQNEAQLDKSGLPSDRFFAERPEGSVSTLKIQRTQQEDSAVYLCASSPGGTGLIPLHFGNGTRLTVT.

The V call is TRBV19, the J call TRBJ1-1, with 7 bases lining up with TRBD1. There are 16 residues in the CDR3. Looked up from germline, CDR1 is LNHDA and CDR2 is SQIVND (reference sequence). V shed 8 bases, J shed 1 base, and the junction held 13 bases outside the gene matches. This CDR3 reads CASSVPIDRANTEAFF. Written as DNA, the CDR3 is TGTGCCAGTTCCGTCCCTATTGACAGGGCGAACACTGAAGCTTTCTTT.

CDR3: CASSSGDRVSGYTF. The CDR3 coding sequence is TGTGCCAGCAGCTCCGGGGATAGGGTGAGCGGCTACACCTTC. The chain uses TRBV7-9 and TRBJ1-2; no firm D call. The CDR3 spans 14 residues. Germline V gene data show CDR1 as SEHNR and CDR2 as FQNEAQ (reference sequence). V was cut by 4 bases and J by 8 bases, with 17 bases left in between.

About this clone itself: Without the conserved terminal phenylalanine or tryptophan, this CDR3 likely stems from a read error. CDR3: CASSRDRGTYEQYS. Written as DNA, the CDR3 is TGTGCTAGCAGCAGGGACAGGGGGACCTACGAGCAGTACTCC. This chain connects TRBV7-7 to TRBJ2-7; 11 bases are a match to TRBD1. Germline V gene sequence: CDR1 SSHAT, CDR2 FNYEAQ (reference sequence). The CDR3 sequence is 14 residues long.

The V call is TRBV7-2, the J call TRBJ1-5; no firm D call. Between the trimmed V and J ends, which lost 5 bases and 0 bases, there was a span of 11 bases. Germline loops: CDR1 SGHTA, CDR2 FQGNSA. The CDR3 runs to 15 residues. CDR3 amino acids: CASSQVGNSNQPQHF. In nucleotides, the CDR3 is TGTGCCAGCAGCCAGGTCGGGAATAGCAATCAGCCCCAGCATTTT. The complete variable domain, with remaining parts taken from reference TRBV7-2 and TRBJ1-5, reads GAGVSQSPSNKVTEKGKDVELRCDPISGHTALYWYRQSLGQGLEFLIYFQGNSAPDKSGLPSDRFSAERTGGSVSTLTIQRTQQEDSAVYLCASSQVGNSNQPQHFGDGTRLSIL.

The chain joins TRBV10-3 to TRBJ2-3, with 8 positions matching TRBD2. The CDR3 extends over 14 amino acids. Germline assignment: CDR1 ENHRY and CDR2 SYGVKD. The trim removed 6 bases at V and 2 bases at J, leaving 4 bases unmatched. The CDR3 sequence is CAISPGGTTDTQYF. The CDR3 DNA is TGTGCCATCAGCCCGGGGGGGACCACAGATACGCAGTATTTT.